This T cell receptor (beta chain) was identified during a study of circulating and synovial CD4+ cells in juvenile arthritis. Clones were sequenced by immunoSEQ multiplex PCR, and TCRdb holds only the in-frame ones, with some missing. The top ten clones hold roughly 3.1% of a sample with about 32,000 clones, just under 95% of them seen once. This CDR3 comprises 16 residues. Germline V gene sequence: CDR1 MNHEY, CDR2 SVGAGI. V gave up 0 bases and J gave up 6 bases; unmatched junction bases: 9. This receptor was taken from a human donor with juvenile idiopathic arthritis. The rearrangement links TRBV6-5 to TRBJ2-7, with 9 positions matching TRBD1. Sequencing used CD4+ T cells from blood. In nucleotides, the CDR3 is TGTGCCAGCAGTTACTCAAGCGGGACAGGGAGAGCCGAGCAGTACTTC. This gives the protein CASSYSSGTGRAEQYF.